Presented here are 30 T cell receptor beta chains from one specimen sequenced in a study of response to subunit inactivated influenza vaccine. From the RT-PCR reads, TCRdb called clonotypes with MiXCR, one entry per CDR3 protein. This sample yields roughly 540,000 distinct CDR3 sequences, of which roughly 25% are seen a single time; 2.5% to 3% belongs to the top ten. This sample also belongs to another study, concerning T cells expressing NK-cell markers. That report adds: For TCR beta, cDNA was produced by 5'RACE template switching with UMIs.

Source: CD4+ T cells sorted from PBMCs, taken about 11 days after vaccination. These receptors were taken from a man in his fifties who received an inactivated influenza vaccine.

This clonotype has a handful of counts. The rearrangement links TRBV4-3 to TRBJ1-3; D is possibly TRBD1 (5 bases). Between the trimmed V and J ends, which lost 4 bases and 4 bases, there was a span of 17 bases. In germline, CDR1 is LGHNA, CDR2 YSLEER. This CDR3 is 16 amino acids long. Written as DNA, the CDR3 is TGCGCCAGCAGCCCGGGGACGCCGGGGAGAGGAAACACCATATATTTT. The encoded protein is CASSPGTPGRGNTIYF.

The CDR3 here is CASSPGQGVLYEQYF. CDR3 sequence (DNA): TGTGCCAGCTCTCCGGGACAGGGTGTCCTCTACGAGCAGTACTTC. The chain employs TRBV18 and TRBJ2-7, with 9 bases identical to TRBD1. After removal of 6 bases from V and 3 bases from J, the junction contained 9 bases not matched to a gene. CDR1 KGHSH and CDR2 LQKENI come from the germline V gene. The CDR3 has 15 amino acids.

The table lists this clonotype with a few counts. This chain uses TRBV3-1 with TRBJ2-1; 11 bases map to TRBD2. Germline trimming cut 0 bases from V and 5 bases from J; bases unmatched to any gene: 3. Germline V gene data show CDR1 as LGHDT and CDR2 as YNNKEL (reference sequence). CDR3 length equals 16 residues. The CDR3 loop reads CASSQERLAGHNEQFF. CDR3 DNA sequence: TGTGCCAGCAGCCAAGAAAGACTAGCGGGACACAATGAGCAGTTCTTC.

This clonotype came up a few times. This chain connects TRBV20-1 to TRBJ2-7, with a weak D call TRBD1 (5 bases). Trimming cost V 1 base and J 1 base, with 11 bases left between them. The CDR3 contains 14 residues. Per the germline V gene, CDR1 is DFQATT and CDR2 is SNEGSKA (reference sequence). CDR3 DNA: TGCAGTGCTAGAGGCGACAGAGGTTCCTACGAGCAGTACTTC. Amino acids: CSARGDRGSYEQYF.

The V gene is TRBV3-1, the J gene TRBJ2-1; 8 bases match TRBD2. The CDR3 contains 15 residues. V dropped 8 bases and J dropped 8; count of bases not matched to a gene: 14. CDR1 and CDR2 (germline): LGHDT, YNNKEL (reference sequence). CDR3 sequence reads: CASGRSGGLMDEQFF. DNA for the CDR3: TGTGCCAGCGGAAGGTCGGGGGGGTTGATGGATGAGCAGTTCTTC.

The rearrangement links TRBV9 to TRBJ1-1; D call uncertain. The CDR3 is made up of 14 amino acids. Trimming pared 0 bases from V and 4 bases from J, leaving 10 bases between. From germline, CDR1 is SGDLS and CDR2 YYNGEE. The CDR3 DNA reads TGTGCCAGCAGCGTAGGGCATCGGAGCACTGAAGCTTTCTTT. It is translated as CASSVGHRSTEAFF. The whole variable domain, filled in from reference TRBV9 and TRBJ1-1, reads DSGVTQTPKHLITATGQRVTLRCSPRSGDLSVYWYQQSLDQGLQFLIQYYNGEERAKGNILERFSAQQFPDLHSELNLSSLELGDSALYFCASSVGHRSTEAFFGQGTRLTVV.

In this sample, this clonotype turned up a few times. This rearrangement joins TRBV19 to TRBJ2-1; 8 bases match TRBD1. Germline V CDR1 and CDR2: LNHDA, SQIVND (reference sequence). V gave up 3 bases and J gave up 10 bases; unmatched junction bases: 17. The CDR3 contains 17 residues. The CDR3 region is CASSILMTGDGSAEQFF. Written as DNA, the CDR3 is TGTGCCAGTAGTATCCTAATGACAGGGGACGGTTCTGCGGAGCAGTTCTTC.

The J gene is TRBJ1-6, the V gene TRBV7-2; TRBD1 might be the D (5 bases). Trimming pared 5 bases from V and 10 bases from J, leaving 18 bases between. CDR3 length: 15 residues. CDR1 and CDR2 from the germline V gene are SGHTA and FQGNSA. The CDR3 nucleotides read TGTGCCAGCAGCCCTACTGACGGGGCGGGCTCACCCCTCCACTTT. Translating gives CASSPTDGAGSPLHF.

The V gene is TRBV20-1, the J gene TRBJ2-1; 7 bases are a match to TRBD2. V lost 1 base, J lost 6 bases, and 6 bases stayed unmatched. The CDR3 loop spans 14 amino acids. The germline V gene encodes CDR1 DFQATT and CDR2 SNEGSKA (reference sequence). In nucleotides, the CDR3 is TGCAGTGCTAGAGTGCGGGAGTGGTCCAATGAGCAGTTCTTC. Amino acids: CSARVREWSNEQFF.

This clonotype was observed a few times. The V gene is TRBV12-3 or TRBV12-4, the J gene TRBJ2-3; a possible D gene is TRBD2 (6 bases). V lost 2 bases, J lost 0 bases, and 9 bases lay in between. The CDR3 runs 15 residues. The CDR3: CASSLRDLSTDTQYF. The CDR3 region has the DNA TGTGCCAGCAGTTTAAGGGACTTAAGCACAGATACGCAGTATTTT.

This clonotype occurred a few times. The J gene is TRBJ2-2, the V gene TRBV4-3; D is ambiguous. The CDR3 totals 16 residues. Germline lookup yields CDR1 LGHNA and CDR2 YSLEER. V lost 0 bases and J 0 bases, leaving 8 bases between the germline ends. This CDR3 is CASSQESPTNTGELFF. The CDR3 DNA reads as TGCGCCAGCAGCCAAGAATCGCCGACGAACACCGGGGAGCTGTTTTTT.

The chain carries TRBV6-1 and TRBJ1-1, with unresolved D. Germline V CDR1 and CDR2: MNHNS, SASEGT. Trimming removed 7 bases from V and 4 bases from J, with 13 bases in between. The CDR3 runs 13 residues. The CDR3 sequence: CASNTPTATEAFF. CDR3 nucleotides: TGTGCCAGCAATACACCAACGGCCACTGAAGCTTTCTTT.

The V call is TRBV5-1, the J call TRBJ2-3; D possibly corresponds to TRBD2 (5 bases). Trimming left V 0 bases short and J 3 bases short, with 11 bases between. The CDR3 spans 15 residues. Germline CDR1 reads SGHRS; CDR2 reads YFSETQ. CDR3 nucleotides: TGCGCCAGCAGCTTGGGGCGGGCAGTGACAGATACGCAGTATTTT. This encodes CASSLGRAVTDTQYF.

Here the CDR3 reads CASSLTAYSNQPQHF. CDR3 sequence (DNA): TGTGCCAGCAGCTTGACAGCTTATAGCAATCAGCCCCAGCATTTT. This chain uses TRBV5-5 with TRBJ1-5, with D hard to call. The CDR3 has 15 residues. CDR1 SGHKS and CDR2 YYEKEE come from the germline V gene (reference sequence). Deletions cut 1 base from V and 0 bases from J, with 8 bases between.

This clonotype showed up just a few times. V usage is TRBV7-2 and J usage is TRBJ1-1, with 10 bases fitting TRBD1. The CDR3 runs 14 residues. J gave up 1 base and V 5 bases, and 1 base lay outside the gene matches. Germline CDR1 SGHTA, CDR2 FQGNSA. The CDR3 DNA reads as TGTGCCAGCAGCGGGACAGGGGCGAACACTGAAGCTTTCTTT. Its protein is CASSGTGANTEAFF.

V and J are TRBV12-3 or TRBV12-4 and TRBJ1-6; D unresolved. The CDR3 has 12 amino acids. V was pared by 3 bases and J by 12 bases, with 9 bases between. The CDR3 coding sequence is TGTGCCAGCAGTTTTCCCCGGGAACCCCTCCACTTT. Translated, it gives CASSFPREPLHF.

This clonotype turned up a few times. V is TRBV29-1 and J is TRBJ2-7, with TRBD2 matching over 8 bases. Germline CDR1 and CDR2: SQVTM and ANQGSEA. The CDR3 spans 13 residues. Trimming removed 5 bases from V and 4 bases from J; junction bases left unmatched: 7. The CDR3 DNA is TGCAGCGTTTCGACGGGGGGGCCTTACGAGCAGTACTTC. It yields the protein CSVSTGGPYEQYF.

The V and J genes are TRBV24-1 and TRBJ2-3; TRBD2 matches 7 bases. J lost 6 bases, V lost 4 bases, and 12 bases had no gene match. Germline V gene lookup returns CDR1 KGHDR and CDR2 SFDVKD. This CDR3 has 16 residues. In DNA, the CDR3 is TGTGCCACCAGTGAGCCGGGGGGTGCTTATGTGGATACGCAGTATTTT. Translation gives CATSEPGGAYVDTQYF.

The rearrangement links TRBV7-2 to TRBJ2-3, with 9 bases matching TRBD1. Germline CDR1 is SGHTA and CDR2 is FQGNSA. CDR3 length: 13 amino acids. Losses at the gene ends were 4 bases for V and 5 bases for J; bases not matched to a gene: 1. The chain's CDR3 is CASSWGQGDTQYF. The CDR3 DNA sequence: TGTGCCAGCAGCTGGGGACAGGGAGATACGCAGTATTTT.

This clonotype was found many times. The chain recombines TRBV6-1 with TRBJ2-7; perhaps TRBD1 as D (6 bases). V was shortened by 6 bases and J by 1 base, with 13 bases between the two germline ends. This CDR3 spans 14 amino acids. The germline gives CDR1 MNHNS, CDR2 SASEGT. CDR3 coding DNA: TGTGCCAGCAGACACCGGGACAAATCCTACGAGCAGTACTTC. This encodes CASRHRDKSYEQYF.

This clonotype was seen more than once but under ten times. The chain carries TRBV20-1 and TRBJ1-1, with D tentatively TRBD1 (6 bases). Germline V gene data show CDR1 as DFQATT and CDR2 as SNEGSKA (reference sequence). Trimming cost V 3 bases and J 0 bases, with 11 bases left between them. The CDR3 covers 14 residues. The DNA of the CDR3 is TGCAGTGCTAGTACGACAGGACTGAACACTGAAGCTTTCTTT. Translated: CSASTTGLNTEAFF.

CDR3 sequence: CATLAQGSVYNEQFF. CDR3 DNA sequence: TGTGCCACTCTCGCCCAGGGGTCGGTCTACAATGAGCAGTTCTTC. The chain links TRBV15 to TRBJ2-1; maybe TRBD1 (6 bases). CDR3 size: 15 residues. Looked up from germline, CDR1 is LNHNV and CDR2 is YYDKDF (reference sequence). Trimming cost V 9 bases and J 3 bases, with 18 bases left between them.

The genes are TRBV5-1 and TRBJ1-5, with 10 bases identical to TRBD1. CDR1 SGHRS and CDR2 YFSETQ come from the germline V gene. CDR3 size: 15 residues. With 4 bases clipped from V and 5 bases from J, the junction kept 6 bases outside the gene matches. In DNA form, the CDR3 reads TGCGCCAGCAGCCCTGACAGGGGGCTTGATCAGCCCCAGCATTTT. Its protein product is CASSPDRGLDQPQHF.

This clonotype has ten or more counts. CDR3 bases: TGTGCCAGCACCAACGTTCCCACGAGCACAGATACGCAGTATTTT. It codes for CASTNVPTSTDTQYF. The gene calls are TRBV12-3 or TRBV12-4 and TRBJ2-3; D is undetermined. Trimming cost V 7 bases and J 0 bases, with 14 bases left between them. This CDR3 comprises 15 residues.

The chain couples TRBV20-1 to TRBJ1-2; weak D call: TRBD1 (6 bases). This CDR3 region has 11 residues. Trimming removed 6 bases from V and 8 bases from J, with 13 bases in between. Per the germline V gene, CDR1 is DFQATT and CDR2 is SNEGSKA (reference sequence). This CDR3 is CSARGGLGYTF. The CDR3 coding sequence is TGCAGTGCGAGGGGGGGCTTGGGCTACACCTTC.

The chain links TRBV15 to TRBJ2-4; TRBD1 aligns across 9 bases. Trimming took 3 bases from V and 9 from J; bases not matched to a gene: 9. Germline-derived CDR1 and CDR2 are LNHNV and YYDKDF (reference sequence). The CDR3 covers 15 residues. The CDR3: CATSSGQGKVGIQYF. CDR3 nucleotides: TGTGCCACCAGCAGCGGACAGGGGAAAGTCGGCATTCAGTACTTC. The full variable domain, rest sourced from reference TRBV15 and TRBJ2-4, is DAMVIQNPRYQVTQFGKPVTLSCSQTLNHNVMYWYQQKSSQAPKLLFHYYDKDFNNEADTPDNFQSRRPNTSFCFLDIRSPGLGDTAMYLCATSSGQGKVGIQYFGAGTRLSVL.

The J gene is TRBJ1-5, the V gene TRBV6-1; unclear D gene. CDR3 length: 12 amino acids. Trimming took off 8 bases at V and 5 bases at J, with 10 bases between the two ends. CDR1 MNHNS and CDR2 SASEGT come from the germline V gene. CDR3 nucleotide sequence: TGTGCCAGCTATGGGAGGGATCAGCCCCAGCATTTT. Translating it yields CASYGRDQPQHF.

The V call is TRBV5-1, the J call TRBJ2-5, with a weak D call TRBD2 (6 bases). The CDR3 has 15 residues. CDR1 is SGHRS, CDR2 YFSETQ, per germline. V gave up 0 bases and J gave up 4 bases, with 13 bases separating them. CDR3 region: CASSLGGDHSETQYF. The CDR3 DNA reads TGCGCCAGCAGCTTGGGCGGGGATCATTCAGAGACCCAGTACTTC.

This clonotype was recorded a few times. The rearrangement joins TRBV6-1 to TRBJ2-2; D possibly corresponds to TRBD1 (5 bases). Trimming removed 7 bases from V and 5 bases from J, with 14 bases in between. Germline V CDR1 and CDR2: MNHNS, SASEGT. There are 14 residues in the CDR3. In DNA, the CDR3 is TGTGCCAGCAAACCGCAGGGTCAAACCGGGGAGCTGTTTTTT. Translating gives CASKPQGQTGELFF.

The CDR3 DNA follows: TGTGCCAGCAGTGAAGTCCCCCAAAGCTACACCGGGGAGCTGTTTTTT. Amino acids: CASSEVPQSYTGELFF. This chain joins TRBV6-1 and TRBJ2-2; no definite D call. This CDR3 is 16 amino acids long. Trimming shortened V by 1 base and J by 3 bases, and 12 bases separated the two germline ends. CDR1 is MNHNS, CDR2 SASEGT, per germline.